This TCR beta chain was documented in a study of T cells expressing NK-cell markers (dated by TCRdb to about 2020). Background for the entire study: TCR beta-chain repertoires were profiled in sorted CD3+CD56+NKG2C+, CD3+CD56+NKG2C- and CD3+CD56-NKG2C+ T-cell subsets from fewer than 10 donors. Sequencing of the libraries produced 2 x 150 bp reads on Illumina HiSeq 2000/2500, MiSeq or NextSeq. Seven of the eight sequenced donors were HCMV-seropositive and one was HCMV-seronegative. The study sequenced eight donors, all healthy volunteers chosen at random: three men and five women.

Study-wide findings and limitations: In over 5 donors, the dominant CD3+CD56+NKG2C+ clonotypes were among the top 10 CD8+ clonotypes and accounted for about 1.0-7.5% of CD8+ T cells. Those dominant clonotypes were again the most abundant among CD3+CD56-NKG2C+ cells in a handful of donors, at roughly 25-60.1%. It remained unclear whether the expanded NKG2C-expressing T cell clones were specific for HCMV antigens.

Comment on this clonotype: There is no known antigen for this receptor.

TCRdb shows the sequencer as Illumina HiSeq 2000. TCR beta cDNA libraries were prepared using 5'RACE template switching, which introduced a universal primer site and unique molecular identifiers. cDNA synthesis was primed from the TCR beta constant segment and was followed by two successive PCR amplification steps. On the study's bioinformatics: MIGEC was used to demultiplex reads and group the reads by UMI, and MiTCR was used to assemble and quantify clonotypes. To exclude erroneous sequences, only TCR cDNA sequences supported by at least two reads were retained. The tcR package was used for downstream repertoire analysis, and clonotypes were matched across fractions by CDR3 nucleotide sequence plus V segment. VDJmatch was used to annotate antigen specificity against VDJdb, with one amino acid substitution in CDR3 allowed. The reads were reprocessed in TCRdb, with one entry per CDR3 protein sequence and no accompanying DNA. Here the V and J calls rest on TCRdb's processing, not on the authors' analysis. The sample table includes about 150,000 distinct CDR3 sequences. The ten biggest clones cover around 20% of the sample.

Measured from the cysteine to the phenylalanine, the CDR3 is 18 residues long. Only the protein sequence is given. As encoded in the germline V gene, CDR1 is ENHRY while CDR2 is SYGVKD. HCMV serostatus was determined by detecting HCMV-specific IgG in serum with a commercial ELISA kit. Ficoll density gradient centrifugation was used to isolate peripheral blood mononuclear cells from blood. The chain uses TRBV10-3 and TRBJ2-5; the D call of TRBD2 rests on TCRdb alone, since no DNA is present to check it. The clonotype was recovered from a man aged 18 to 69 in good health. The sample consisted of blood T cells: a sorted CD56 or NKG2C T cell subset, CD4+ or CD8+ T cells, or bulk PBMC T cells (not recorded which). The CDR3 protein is CAISLTSGGEKAQETQYF.